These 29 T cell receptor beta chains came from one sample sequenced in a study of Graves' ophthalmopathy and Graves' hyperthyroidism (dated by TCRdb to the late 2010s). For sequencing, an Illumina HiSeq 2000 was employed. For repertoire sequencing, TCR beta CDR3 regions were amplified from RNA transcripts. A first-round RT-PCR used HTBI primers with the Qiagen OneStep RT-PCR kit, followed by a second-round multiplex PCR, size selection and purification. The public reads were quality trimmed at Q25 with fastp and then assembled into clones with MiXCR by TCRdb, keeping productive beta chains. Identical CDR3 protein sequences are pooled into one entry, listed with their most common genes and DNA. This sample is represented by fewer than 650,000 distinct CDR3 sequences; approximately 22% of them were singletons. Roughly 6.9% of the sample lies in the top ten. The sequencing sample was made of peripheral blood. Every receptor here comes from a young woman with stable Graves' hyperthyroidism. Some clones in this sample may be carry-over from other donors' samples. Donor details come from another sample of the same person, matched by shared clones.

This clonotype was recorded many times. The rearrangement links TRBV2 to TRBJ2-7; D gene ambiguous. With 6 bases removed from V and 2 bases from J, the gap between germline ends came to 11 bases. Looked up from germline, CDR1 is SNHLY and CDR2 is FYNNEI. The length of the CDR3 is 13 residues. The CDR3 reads CASRGRATYEQYF. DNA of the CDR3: TGTGCCAGCAGGGGAAGGGCGACCTACGAGCAGTACTTC.

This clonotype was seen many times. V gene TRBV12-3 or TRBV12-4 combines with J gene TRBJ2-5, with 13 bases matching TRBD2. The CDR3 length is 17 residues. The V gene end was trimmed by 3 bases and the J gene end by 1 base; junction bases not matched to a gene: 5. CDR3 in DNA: TGTGCCAGCAGTTTCGCGGGACTAGCGGGATCCCAAGAGACCCAGTACTTC. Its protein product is CASSFAGLAGSQETQYF.

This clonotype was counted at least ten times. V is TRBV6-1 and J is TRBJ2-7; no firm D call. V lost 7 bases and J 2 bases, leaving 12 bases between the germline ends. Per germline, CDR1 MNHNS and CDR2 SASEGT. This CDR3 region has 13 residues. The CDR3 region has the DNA TGTGCCAGCAACCCTACACAGACCTACGAGCAGTACTTC. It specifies CASNPTQTYEQYF.

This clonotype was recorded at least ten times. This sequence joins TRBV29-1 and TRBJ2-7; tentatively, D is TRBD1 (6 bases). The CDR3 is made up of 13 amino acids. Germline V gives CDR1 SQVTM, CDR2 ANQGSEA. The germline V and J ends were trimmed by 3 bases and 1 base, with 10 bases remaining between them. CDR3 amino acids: CSVEAGDSYEQYF. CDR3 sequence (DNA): TGCAGCGTTGAGGCAGGGGATTCCTACGAGCAGTACTTC.

The CDR3 loop reads CASSTDARGTGELFF. In nucleotides, the CDR3 is TGTGCCAGCAGCACCGACGCCAGGGGAACCGGGGAGCTGTTTTTT. The chain employs TRBV7-9 and TRBJ2-2; D is possibly TRBD1 (6 bases). CDR1 is SEHNR, CDR2 FQNEAQ, per germline (reference sequence). The CDR3 totals 15 residues. The V end was cut by 5 bases, the J end by 5 bases, with 15 bases between.

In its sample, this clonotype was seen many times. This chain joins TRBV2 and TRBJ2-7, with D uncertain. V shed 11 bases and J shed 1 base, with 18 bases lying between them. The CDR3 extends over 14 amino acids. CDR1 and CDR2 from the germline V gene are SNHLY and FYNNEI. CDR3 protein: CAGVLDGPSYEQYF. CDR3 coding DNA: TGTGCCGGTGTTCTAGACGGTCCTTCCTACGAGCAGTACTTC.

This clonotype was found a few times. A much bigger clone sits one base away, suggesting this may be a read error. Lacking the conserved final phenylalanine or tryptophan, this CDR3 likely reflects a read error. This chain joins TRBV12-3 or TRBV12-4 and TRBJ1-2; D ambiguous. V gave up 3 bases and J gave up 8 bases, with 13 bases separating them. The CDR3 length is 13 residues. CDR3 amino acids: CASSFSGFYGYTY. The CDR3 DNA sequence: TGTGCCAGCAGTTTTTCCGGGTTTTACGGCTACACCTAC.

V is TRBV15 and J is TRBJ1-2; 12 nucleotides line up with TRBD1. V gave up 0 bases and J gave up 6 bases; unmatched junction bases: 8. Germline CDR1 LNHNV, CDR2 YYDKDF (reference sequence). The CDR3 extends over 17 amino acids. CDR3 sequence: CATSRDLGTGGLDGYTF. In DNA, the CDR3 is TGTGCCACCAGCAGAGATCTGGGGACAGGGGGCCTGGATGGCTACACCTTC.

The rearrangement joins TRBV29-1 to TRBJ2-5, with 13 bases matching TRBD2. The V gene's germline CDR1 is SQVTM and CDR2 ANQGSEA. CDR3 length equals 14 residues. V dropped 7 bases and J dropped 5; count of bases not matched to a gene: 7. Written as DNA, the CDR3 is TGCAGCGCCTGGACTAGCGGGAGTTGGGAGACCCAGTACTTC. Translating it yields CSAWTSGSWETQYF.

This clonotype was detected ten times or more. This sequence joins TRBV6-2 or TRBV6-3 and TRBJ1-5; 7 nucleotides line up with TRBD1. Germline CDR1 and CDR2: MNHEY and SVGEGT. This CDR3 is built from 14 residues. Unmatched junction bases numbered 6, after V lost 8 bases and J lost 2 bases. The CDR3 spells CASALTGGNQPQHF. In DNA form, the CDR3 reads TGTGCCAGCGCACTTACAGGGGGCAATCAGCCCCAGCATTTT.

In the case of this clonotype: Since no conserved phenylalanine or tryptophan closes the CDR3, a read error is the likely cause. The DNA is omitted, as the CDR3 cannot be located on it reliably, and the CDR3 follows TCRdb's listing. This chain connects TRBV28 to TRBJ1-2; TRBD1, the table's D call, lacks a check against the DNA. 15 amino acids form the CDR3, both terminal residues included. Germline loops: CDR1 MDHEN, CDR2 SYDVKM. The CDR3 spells CASSLLGQGNYGYTV.

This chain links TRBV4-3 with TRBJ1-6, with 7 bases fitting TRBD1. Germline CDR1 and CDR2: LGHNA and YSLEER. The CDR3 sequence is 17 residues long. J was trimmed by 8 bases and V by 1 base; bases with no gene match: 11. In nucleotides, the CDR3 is TGCGCCAGCAGCCAAGGCCACCTGGGACAGTCTCATTCACCCCTCCACTTT. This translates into CASSQGHLGQSHSPLHF.

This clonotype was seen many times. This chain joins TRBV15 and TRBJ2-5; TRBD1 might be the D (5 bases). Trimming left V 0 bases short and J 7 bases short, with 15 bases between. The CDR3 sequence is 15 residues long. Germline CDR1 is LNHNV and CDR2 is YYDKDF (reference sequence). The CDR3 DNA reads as TGTGCCACCAGCAGAGATCCCGACAGAGCGAGGACCCAGTACTTC. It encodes CATSRDPDRARTQYF. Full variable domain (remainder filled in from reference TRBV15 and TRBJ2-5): DAMVIQNPRYQVTQFGKPVTLSCSQTLNHNVMYWYQQKSSQAPKLLFHYYDKDFNNEADTPDNFQSRRPNTSFCFLDIRSPGLGDTAMYLCATSRDPDRARTQYFGPGTRLLVL.

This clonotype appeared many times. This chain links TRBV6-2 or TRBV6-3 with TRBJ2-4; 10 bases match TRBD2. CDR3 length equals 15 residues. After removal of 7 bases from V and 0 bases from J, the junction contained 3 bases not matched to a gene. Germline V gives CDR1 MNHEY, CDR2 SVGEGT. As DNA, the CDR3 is TGTGCCAGCACCACTAGCGGGGTAGCCAAAAACATTCAGTACTTC. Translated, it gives CASTTSGVAKNIQYF.

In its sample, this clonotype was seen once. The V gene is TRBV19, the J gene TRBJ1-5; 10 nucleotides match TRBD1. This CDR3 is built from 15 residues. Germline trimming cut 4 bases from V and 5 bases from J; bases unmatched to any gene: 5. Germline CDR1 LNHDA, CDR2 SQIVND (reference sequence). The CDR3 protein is CASSRGQGFDQPQHF. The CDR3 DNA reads TGTGCCAGTAGTAGGGGACAGGGGTTCGATCAGCCCCAGCATTTT.

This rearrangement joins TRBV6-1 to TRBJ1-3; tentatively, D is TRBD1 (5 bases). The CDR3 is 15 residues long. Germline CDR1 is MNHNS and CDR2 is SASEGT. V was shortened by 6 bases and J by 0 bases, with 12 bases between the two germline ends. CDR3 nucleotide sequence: TGTGCCAGCAGGGCGGGGGTGAACTCTGGAAACACCATATATTTT. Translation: CASRAGVNSGNTIYF.

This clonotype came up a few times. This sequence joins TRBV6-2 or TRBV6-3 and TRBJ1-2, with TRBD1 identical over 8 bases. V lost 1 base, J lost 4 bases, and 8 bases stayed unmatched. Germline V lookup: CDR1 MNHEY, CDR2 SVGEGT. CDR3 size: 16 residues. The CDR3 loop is CASSYFRQGTTYGYTF. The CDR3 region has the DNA TGTGCCAGCAGTTACTTCCGACAGGGGACAACCTATGGCTACACCTTC.

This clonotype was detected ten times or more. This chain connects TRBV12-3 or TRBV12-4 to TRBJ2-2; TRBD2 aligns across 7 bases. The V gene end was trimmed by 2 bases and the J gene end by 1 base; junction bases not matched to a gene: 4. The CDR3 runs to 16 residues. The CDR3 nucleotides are TGTGCCAGCAGTTTATCTGGCGGGGGGAACACCGGGGAGCTGTTTTTT. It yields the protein CASSLSGGGNTGELFF.

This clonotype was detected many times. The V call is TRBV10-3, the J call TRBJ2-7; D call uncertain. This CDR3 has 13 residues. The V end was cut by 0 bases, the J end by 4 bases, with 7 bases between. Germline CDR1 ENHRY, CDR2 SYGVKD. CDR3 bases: TGTGCCATCAGTGAGTCGAAAGGGTACGAGCAGTACTTC. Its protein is CAISESKGYEQYF.

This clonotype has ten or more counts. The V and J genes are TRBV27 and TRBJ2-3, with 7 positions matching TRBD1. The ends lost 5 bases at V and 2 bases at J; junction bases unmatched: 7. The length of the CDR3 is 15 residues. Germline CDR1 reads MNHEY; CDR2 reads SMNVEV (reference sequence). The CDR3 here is CASSLRDRNTDTQYF. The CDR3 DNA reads TGTGCCAGCAGTCTCCGGGACAGAAACACAGATACGCAGTATTTT.

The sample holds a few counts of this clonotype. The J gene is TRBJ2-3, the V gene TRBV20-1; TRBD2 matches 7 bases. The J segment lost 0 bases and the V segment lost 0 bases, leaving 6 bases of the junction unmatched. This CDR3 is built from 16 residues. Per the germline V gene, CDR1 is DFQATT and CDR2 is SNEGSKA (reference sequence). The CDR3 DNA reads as TGCAGTGCTAGAGATCACAGCGGGGTCAGCACAGATACGCAGTATTTT. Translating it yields CSARDHSGVSTDTQYF.

The CDR3 loop is CASRGGGKLFF. In DNA, the CDR3 is TGTGCCAGCAGGGGGGGCGGAAAACTGTTTTTT. This sequence joins TRBV2 and TRBJ1-4; TRBD1 is a possible D gene (6 bases). CDR1 is SNHLY and CDR2 is FYNNEI in the germline V gene. V lost 6 bases, J lost 10 bases, and 9 bases lay in between. The CDR3 runs 11 residues.

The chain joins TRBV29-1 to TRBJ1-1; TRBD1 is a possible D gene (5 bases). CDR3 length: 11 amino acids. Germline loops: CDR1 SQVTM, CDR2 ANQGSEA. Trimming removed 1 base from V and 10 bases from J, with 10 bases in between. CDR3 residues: CSVEGGMGAFF. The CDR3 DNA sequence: TGCAGCGTTGAAGGGGGGATGGGAGCTTTCTTT.

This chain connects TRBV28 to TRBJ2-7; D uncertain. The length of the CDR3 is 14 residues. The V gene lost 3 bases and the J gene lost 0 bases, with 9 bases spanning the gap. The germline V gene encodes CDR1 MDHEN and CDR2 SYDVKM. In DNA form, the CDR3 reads TGTGCCAGCAGTTTTGCAGCCATCTCCTACGAGCAGTACTTC. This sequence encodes CASSFAAISYEQYF.

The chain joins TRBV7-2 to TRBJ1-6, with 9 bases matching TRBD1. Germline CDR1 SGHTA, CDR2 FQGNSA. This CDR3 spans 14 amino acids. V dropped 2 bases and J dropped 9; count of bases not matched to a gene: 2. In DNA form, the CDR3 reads TGTGCCAGCAGCTTAACGGACAGGGGTTCACCCCTCCACTTT. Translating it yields CASSLTDRGSPLHF.

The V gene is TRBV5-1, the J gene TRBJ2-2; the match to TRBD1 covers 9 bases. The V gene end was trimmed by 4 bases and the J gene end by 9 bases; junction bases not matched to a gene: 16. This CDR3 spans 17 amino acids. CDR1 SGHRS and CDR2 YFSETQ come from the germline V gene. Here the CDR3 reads CASSLGPSGTGTRELFF. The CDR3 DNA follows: TGCGCCAGCAGCCTTGGTCCTAGTGGGACAGGGACGCGGGAGCTGTTTTTT.

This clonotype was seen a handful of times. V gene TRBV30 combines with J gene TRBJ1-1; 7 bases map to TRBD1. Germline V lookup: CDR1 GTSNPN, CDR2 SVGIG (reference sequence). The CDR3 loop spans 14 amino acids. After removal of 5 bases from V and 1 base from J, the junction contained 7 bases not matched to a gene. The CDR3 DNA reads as TGTGCCTGGGGGACAGCAAACACGAACACTGAAGCTTTCTTT. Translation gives CAWGTANTNTEAFF. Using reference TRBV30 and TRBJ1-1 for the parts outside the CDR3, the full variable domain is SQTIHQWPATLVQPVGSPLSLECTVEGTSNPNLYWYRQAAGRGLQLLFYSVGIGQISSEVPQNLSASRPQDRQFILSSKKLLLSDSGFYLCAWGTANTNTEAFFGQGTRLTVV.

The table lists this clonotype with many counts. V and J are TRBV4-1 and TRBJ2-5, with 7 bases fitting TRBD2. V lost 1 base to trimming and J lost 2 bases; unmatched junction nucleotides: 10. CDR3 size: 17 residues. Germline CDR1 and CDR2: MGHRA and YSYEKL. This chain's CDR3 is CASSQVSSGTAQETQYF. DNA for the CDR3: TGCGCCAGCAGCCAAGTCTCGAGCGGGACCGCACAAGAGACCCAGTACTTC.

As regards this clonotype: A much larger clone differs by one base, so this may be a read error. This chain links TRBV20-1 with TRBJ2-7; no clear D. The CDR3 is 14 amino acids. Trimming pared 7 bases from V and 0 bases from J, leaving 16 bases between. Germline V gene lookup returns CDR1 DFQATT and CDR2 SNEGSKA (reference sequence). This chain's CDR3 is CSDIPGGNSYEQYF. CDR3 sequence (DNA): TGCAGTGATATCCCTGGTGGTAACTCCTACGAGCAGTACTTC.